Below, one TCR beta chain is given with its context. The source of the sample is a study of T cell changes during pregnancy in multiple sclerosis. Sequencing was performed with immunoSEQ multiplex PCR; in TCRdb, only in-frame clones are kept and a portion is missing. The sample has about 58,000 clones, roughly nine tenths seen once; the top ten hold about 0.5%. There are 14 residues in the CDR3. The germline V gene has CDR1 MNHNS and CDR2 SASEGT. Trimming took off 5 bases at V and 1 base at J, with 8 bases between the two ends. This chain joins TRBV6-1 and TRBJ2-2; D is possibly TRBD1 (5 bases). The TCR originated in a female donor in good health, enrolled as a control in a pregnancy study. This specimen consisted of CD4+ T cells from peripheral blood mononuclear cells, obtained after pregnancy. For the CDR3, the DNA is TGTGCCAGCAGTCCAGGGCAGAACACCGGGGAGCTGTTTTTT. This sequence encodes CASSPGQNTGELFF.